These 26 T cell receptor beta chains were all obtained from the same sample, sequenced in a study of blood T cell repertoires in COVID-19. The assay was immunoSEQ multiplex PCR, and TCRdb's table has in-frame clones only and misses some. The repertoire includes under 200,000 clones, 86% of them detected once, and 4% sits in the top ten. Input material: peripheral blood. These receptors were taken from a woman aged 70-85 years with acute or convalescent COVID-19.

The chain has TRBV24-1 and TRBJ1-2; D is unclear. Trimming left V 3 bases short and J 4 bases short, with 11 bases between. The CDR3 runs 14 residues. Germline V CDR1 and CDR2: KGHDR, SFDVKD. CDR3 amino acids: CATSDGEVLYGYTF. CDR3 bases: TGTGCCACCAGTGATGGAGAGGTCCTCTATGGCTACACCTTC.

The chain carries TRBV7-2 and TRBJ2-5, with 8 bases matching TRBD2. The CDR3 totals 16 residues. Trimming cost V 5 bases and J 2 bases; bases outside gene matches: 10. In germline, CDR1 is SGHTA, CDR2 FQGNSA. This chain's CDR3 is CASSPLLTSGQETQYF. The DNA of the CDR3 is TGTGCCAGCAGCCCGCTTCTAACTAGCGGACAAGAGACCCAGTACTTC.

The genes are TRBV23-1 and TRBJ2-2; 9 bases map to TRBD1. TRBV23-1 is annotated as an ORF whose role is uncertain. The trim removed 4 bases at V and 1 base at J, leaving 10 bases unmatched. This CDR3 has 18 amino acids. DNA for the CDR3: TGCGCCAGCAGTCTTTCCTTACCGGGACAGGGGAACACCGGGGAGCTGTTTTTT. Encoded protein: CASSLSLPGQGNTGELFF.

This chain joins TRBV27 and TRBJ1-6, with D possibly TRBD1 on 5 matching bases. The CDR3 is 14 amino acids. Deletions cut 0 bases from V and 14 bases from J, with 14 bases between. CDR1 is MNHEY, CDR2 SMNVEV, per germline (reference sequence). CDR3 DNA sequence: TGTGCCAGCAGTTTATCGGGGACCGGGGGGTCCCTCCACTTT. Protein: CASSLSGTGGSLHF.

The J gene is TRBJ1-2, the V gene TRBV5-1; D ambiguous. Looked up from germline, CDR1 is SGHRS and CDR2 is YFSETQ. The CDR3 loop spans 12 amino acids. The germline V and J ends were trimmed by 4 bases and 7 bases, with 11 bases remaining between them. This CDR3 reads CASSGGRRGYTF. CDR3 nucleotides: TGCGCCAGCAGCGGAGGGCGGCGTGGCTACACCTTC.

The chain is built from TRBV6-5 and TRBJ1-2; 9 bases are shared with TRBD1. The CDR3 loop spans 13 amino acids. CDR1 and CDR2 from the germline V gene are MNHEY and SVGAGI. Losses at the gene ends were 7 bases for V and 8 bases for J; bases not matched to a gene: 8. The DNA of the CDR3 is TGTGCCAGCACCGGGACAGGGAGATCGGGCTACACCTTC. Translated: CASTGTGRSGYTF.

This clone has just a few counts. For the CDR3, the DNA is TGTGCCAGCAGTTCGGACAGGAAAGGGTACCAAGAGACCCAGTACTTC. This gives the protein CASSSDRKGYQETQYF. The genes are TRBV6-2 or TRBV6-3 and TRBJ2-5, with 7 nucleotides matching TRBD1. Per germline, CDR1 MNHEY and CDR2 SVGEGT. The CDR3 has 16 amino acids. V was clipped by 4 bases and J by 0 bases; unmatched bases: 8.

The chain couples TRBV28 to TRBJ1-5; tentatively, D is TRBD1 (5 bases). CDR3 length: 14 amino acids. Deletions cut 4 bases from V and 3 bases from J, with 10 bases between. Per the germline V gene, CDR1 is MDHEN and CDR2 is SYDVKM. The CDR3 sequence: CASSSGPLNQPQHF. The DNA of the CDR3 is TGTGCCAGCAGTTCAGGGCCCCTCAATCAGCCCCAGCATTTT.

The genes are TRBV6-5 and TRBJ1-6; 10 bases fit TRBD1. CDR1 MNHEY and CDR2 SVGAGI come from the germline V gene. After removal of 4 bases from V and 9 bases from J, the junction contained 9 bases not matched to a gene. This CDR3 is built from 16 residues. CDR3 in amino acids: CASSSTGGAAGSPLHF. In nucleotides, the CDR3 is TGTGCCAGCAGTTCGACAGGGGGCGCAGCAGGTTCACCCCTCCACTTT.

The rearrangement uses TRBV7-2 and TRBJ1-1; D not resolved. CDR1 is SGHTA and CDR2 is FQGNSA in the germline V gene. Trimming took off 0 bases at V and 1 base at J, with 6 bases between the two ends. The CDR3 length is 14 residues. The CDR3 DNA reads as TGTGCCAGCAGCTTAGCTTTCGGGAACACTGAAGCTTTCTTT. It yields the protein CASSLAFGNTEAFF.

CDR3 coding DNA: TGTGCCAGCAGCCAATACAGACAAGAGACCCAGTACTTC. It is translated as CASSQYRQETQYF. The chain carries TRBV14 and TRBJ2-5, with D hard to call. The CDR3 is 13 amino acids. Germline V gene lookup returns CDR1 SGHDN and CDR2 FVKESK. Trimming took off 2 bases at V and 2 bases at J, with 6 bases between the two ends.

Only one count was recorded for this clone. CDR3 sequence (DNA): TGTGCCAGTAGTATCGGGGAATTGAGAAACACCATATATTTT. Translated: CASSIGELRNTIYF. The rearrangement links TRBV19 to TRBJ1-3; no reliable D call. With 3 bases removed from V and 5 bases from J, the gap between germline ends came to 11 bases. In germline, CDR1 is LNHDA, CDR2 SQIVND (reference sequence). The CDR3 contains 14 residues.

The rearrangement uses TRBV5-8 and TRBJ1-2; 11 bases line up with TRBD1. The V gene's germline CDR1 is SGHTS and CDR2 YDEGEE. V lost 4 bases, J lost 3 bases, and 5 bases stayed unmatched. This CDR3 spans 15 amino acids. The CDR3 DNA reads TGTGCCAGCAGCACGGACAGGGGGCACGACTATGGCTACACCTTC. This gives the protein CASSTDRGHDYGYTF. The entire variable domain, with the rest obtained from reference TRBV5-8 and TRBJ1-2, is as follows: EAGVTQSPTHLIKTRGQQATLRCSPISGHTSVYWYQQALGLGLQFLLWYDEGEERNRGNFPPRFSGRQFPNYSSELNVNALELEDSALYLCASSTDRGHDYGYTFGSGTRLTVV.

The chain uses TRBV5-6 and TRBJ2-7; 10 nucleotides match TRBD2. The germline V gene encodes CDR1 SGHDT and CDR2 YYEEEE. This CDR3 region has 14 residues. The trim removed 4 bases at V and 4 bases at J, leaving 5 bases unmatched. CDR3 DNA: TGTGCCAGCAGCCGGACTAGCGGAGTTTACGAGCAGTACTTC. Translating gives CASSRTSGVYEQYF.

V is TRBV15 and J is TRBJ1-1; D is unresolved. Looked up from germline, CDR1 is LNHNV and CDR2 is YYDKDF (reference sequence). The CDR3 totals 15 residues. V was shortened by 0 bases and J by 1 base, with 9 bases between the two germline ends. The CDR3 DNA follows: TGTGCCACCAGCAGAGACCTAGAGGGGAACACTGAAGCTTTCTTT. It codes for CATSRDLEGNTEAFF.

This rearrangement joins TRBV3-1 (or the pseudogene TRBV3-2) to TRBJ2-2, with D maybe TRBD2 (6 bases). CDR3 length equals 15 residues. From germline, CDR1 is LGHDT and CDR2 YNNKEL (reference sequence). V was cut by 4 bases and J by 8 bases, with 17 bases left in between. The CDR3 DNA follows: TGTGCCAGCAGCCCCCGGGACTCCCAAAAGGGGGAGCTGTTTTTT. Translated: CASSPRDSQKGELFF.

The genes are TRBV6-2 or TRBV6-3 and TRBJ2-2, with 8 bases identical to TRBD1. Germline-derived CDR1 and CDR2 are MNHEY and SVGEGT. The V and J ends lost 0 bases and 3 bases, in that order; junction bases with no gene match: 0. The CDR3 is 15 residues long. The chain's CDR3 is CASSYSDRDTGELFF. As DNA, the CDR3 is TGTGCCAGCAGTTACTCGGACAGGGACACCGGGGAGCTGTTTTTT.

The gene calls are TRBV12-3 or TRBV12-4 and TRBJ2-7; D not certain. The CDR3 covers 13 residues. V shed 5 bases and J shed 6 bases, with 14 bases lying between them. This CDR3 is CASSKQIIGEQYF. The CDR3 DNA is TGTGCCAGCAGTAAACAGATTATCGGCGAGCAGTACTTC.

This rearrangement joins TRBV27 to TRBJ2-2, with D possibly TRBD2 on 6 matching bases. The V end was cut by 5 bases, the J end by 6 bases, with 13 bases between. The CDR3 contains 14 residues. In germline, CDR1 is MNHEY, CDR2 SMNVEV (reference sequence). The CDR3 protein is CASSPDWRAGELFF. The CDR3 coding sequence is TGTGCCAGCAGTCCCGACTGGAGGGCCGGGGAGCTGTTTTTT.

This chain joins TRBV11-3 and TRBJ2-1, with TRBD2 as a possible D gene (6 bases). CDR3 length equals 14 residues. Germline loops: CDR1 SGHNT, CDR2 YENEEA. Trimming removed 5 bases from V and 9 bases from J, with 17 bases in between. CDR3 sequence (DNA): TGTGCCAGCAGCCACCAGACTAGTGCCGGTGAGCAGTTCTTC. Amino acid sequence: CASSHQTSAGEQFF.

This clone was counted between two and nine times. The rearrangement uses TRBV6-6 and TRBJ1-4; 10 positions agree with TRBD1. Germline values: CDR1 MNHNY, CDR2 SVGAGI (reference sequence). CDR3 length: 15 residues. The V and J ends lost 5 bases and 8 bases, in that order; junction bases with no gene match: 8. The CDR3 protein is CASSNPGQGDEKLFF. The CDR3, as DNA: TGTGCCAGCAGTAACCCCGGACAGGGGGACGAAAAACTGTTTTTT.

The chain is built from TRBV15 and TRBJ1-4; D is possibly TRBD1 (5 bases). The germline V gene has CDR1 LNHNV and CDR2 YYDKDF (reference sequence). The length of the CDR3 is 16 residues. V gave up 1 base and J gave up 7 bases, with 16 bases separating them. Here the CDR3 DNA reads TGTGCCACCAGCAGAGGCAAAAGGGGTGATGGTGAAAAACTGTTTTTT. Protein: CATSRGKRGDGEKLFF. The full variable domain, in which reference TRBV15 and TRBJ1-4 provide the parts outside the CDR3, is DAMVIQNPRYQVTQFGKPVTLSCSQTLNHNVMYWYQQKSSQAPKLLFHYYDKDFNNEADTPDNFQSRRPNTSFCFLDIRSPGLGDTAMYLCATSRGKRGDGEKLFFGSGTQLSVL.

J is TRBJ1-5 and V is TRBV12-1; the table's D call, TRBD1, has no DNA check behind it. TRBV12-1 is classified as a pseudogene. The CDR3 covers 18 residues. This CDR3 is CASSFDRGPGNSNQPQHF. DNA for the CDR3: TGTGCCAGCAGCTTTGACAGGGGGCCCGGGAATAGCAATCAGCCCCAGCATTTT.

The chain couples TRBV6-5 to TRBJ2-6; 7 bases are shared with TRBD1. The CDR3 covers 16 residues. Germline-derived CDR1 and CDR2 are MNHEY and SVGAGI. V lost 2 bases, J lost 3 bases, and 4 bases stayed unmatched. CDR3 DNA: TGTGCCAGCAGTTACGAGGGGGCGATTGGGGCCAACGTCCTGACTTTC. This gives the protein CASSYEGAIGANVLTF.

The J gene is TRBJ2-4, the V gene TRBV4-1; no clear D. Looked up from germline, CDR1 is MGHRA and CDR2 is YSYEKL. This CDR3 comprises 14 residues. Trimming removed 1 base at V and 0 bases at J, with 4 bases between. The CDR3 spells CASSQGLAKNIQYF. The CDR3 bases are TGCGCCAGCAGCCAAGGACTAGCCAAAAACATTCAGTACTTC.

The gene calls are TRBV11-2 and TRBJ2-3; D gene uncertain. V was pared by 3 bases and J by 0 bases, with 7 bases between. Germline lookup yields CDR1 SGHAT and CDR2 FQNNGV. CDR3 size: 14 residues. The CDR3 spells CASSFGRSTDTQYF. CDR3 DNA sequence: TGTGCCAGCAGCTTTGGCAGGAGCACAGATACGCAGTATTTT.